These 27 T cell receptor beta chains originate from one sample sequenced in a study of T cell responses to AZD1222 COVID-19 vaccine. The repertoire was sequenced with immunoSEQ multiplex PCR; TCRdb's copy has only in-frame clones and lacks some. The repertoire holds some 150,000 clones, around 91% seen once, with approximately 5.3% in the top ten. Sequenced material: peripheral blood, taken on day 0 of AZD1222 vaccination. Source of these receptors: an adult in good health.

With regard to this clone: Other DNA sequences in the same sample also yield this CDR3. The chain is built from TRBV12-3 or TRBV12-4 and TRBJ2-7, with TRBD2 as a possible D gene (6 bases). The CDR3 length is 13 residues. Trimming removed 3 bases from V and 3 bases from J, with 9 bases in between. CDR3 nucleotides: TGTGCCAGCAGTTTGGAGGGAGGCTACGAGCAGTACTTC. Encoded protein: CASSLEGGYEQYF.

The chain uses TRBV6-5 and TRBJ2-3; 12 positions agree with TRBD2. V shed 6 bases, J shed 6 bases, and the junction held 7 bases outside the gene matches. This CDR3 is built from 15 residues. The germline V gene has CDR1 MNHEY and CDR2 SVGAGI. The CDR3 reads CASRPLAGGLDTQYF. The CDR3 nucleotides are TGTGCCAGCAGACCGCTAGCGGGAGGGTTGGATACGCAGTATTTT.

The DNA of the CDR3 is TGTGCCAGCAGTTTCGGACTAGCGGCCCAGAAGGTCTACGAGCAGTACTTC. The encoded protein is CASSFGLAAQKVYEQYF. The gene calls are TRBV28 and TRBJ2-7; 10 positions match TRBD2. The CDR3 is made up of 17 amino acids. J lost 3 bases, V lost 3 bases, and 11 bases had no gene match. The germline V gene encodes CDR1 MDHEN and CDR2 SYDVKM. The whole variable domain, filled in from reference TRBV28 and TRBJ2-7, reads DVKVTQSSRYLVKRTGEKVFLECVQDMDHENMFWYRQDPGLGLRLIYFSYDVKMKEKGDIPEGYSVSREKKERFSLILESASTNQTSMYLCASSFGLAAQKVYEQYFGPGTRLTVT.

This clone has just one count. The chain uses TRBV18 and TRBJ1-6; 11 nucleotides align to TRBD1. The CDR3 length is 14 residues. V lost 5 bases and J lost 13; bases outside the gene matches: 7. Germline CDR1 KGHSH, CDR2 LQKENI. The chain's CDR3 is CASSSDRGPWPLHF. The CDR3 coding sequence is TGTGCCAGCTCATCGGACAGGGGGCCCTGGCCCCTCCACTTT. The full variable domain, completed using reference TRBV18 and TRBJ1-6, is NAGVMQNPRHLVRRRGQEARLRCSPMKGHSHVYWYRQLPEEGLKFMVYLQKENIIDESGMPKERFSAEFPKEGPSILRIQQVVRGDSAAYFCASSSDRGPWPLHFGNGTRLTVT.

The rearrangement joins TRBV28 to TRBJ1-5, with 12 bases matching TRBD1. CDR1 and CDR2 (germline): MDHEN, SYDVKM. There are 18 residues in the CDR3. Unmatched junction bases numbered 12, after V lost 6 bases and J lost 3 bases. CDR3 region: CASSKSRDRGRDNQPQHF. The CDR3, as DNA: TGTGCCAGCAGCAAGTCCCGGGACAGGGGGCGGGACAATCAGCCCCAGCATTTT.

The rearrangement uses TRBV6-2 or TRBV6-3 and TRBJ1-5; the match to TRBD1 covers 8 bases. The V gene end was trimmed by 6 bases and the J gene end by 2 bases; junction bases not matched to a gene: 6. The CDR3 runs 15 residues. In germline, CDR1 is MNHEY, CDR2 SVGEGT. CDR3 residues: CASSLDRVGNQPQHF. DNA for the CDR3: TGTGCCAGCAGCCTGGACAGGGTCGGCAATCAGCCCCAGCATTTT.

The V gene is TRBV7-6, the J gene TRBJ2-5, with D perhaps TRBD2 (6 bases). The CDR3 sequence is 14 residues long. Trimming shortened V by 4 bases and J by 3 bases, and 12 bases separated the two germline ends. The germline gives CDR1 SGHVS, CDR2 FNYEAQ. This CDR3 is CASSSLPGEETQYF. CDR3 bases: TGTGCCAGCAGCTCCCTCCCGGGGGAAGAGACCCAGTACTTC.

This clone was seen just once. The chain carries TRBV3-1 (or the pseudogene TRBV3-2) and TRBJ1-1; D unresolved. CDR1 is LGHDT and CDR2 is YNNKEL in the germline V gene (reference sequence). This CDR3 spans 15 amino acids. V was pared by 6 bases and J by 1 base, with 15 bases between. The CDR3 coding sequence is TGTGCCAGCAGGGAAAGAGGCAAGGGGAACACTGAAGCTTTCTTT. Its protein product is CASRERGKGNTEAFF.

The V and J genes are TRBV29-1 and TRBJ1-1, with unresolved D. CDR1 is SQVTM and CDR2 is ANQGSEA in the germline V gene. V was shortened by 3 bases and J by 4 bases, with 12 bases between the two germline ends. CDR3 length equals 13 residues. CDR3 protein: CSVEKDPSTEAFF. CDR3 nucleotide sequence: TGCAGCGTTGAGAAGGATCCTTCCACTGAAGCTTTCTTT. Full variable domain (outside the CDR3, taken from reference TRBV29-1 and TRBJ1-1): SAVISQKPSRDICQRGTSLTIQCQVDSQVTMMFWYRQQPGQSLTLIATANQGSEATYESGFVIDKFPISRPNLTFSTLTVSNMSPEDSSIYLCSVEKDPSTEAFFGQGTRLTVV.

The chain combines TRBV4-1 with TRBJ2-1, with D unclear. Germline V CDR1 and CDR2: MGHRA, YSYEKL. The CDR3 is 17 amino acids. Trimming shortened V by 1 base and J by 0 bases, and 13 bases separated the two germline ends. The CDR3 reads CASSQGAGRSSYNEQFF. The CDR3 DNA sequence: TGCGCCAGCAGCCAAGGTGCTGGCAGGTCCTCCTACAATGAGCAGTTCTTC.

The J gene is TRBJ2-1, the V gene TRBV19; 9 bases are shared with TRBD2. The V gene's germline CDR1 is LNHDA and CDR2 SQIVND (reference sequence). The V segment lost 5 bases and the J segment 2 bases; nucleotides outside the gene matches: 13. This CDR3 has 18 amino acids. CDR3 region: CASSRSGRIPDPYNEQFF. Written as DNA, the CDR3 is TGTGCCAGTAGTCGAAGCGGGAGGATCCCGGACCCCTACAATGAGCAGTTCTTC.

The V and J genes are TRBV18 and TRBJ1-1; 8 positions match TRBD1. With 7 bases clipped from V and 3 bases from J, the junction kept 13 bases outside the gene matches. This CDR3 region has 16 residues. The V gene's germline CDR1 is KGHSH and CDR2 LQKENI. The CDR3 protein is CASLPPGGAGDTEAFF. The CDR3 nucleotides are TGTGCCAGCTTACCCCCAGGGGGCGCAGGAGACACTGAAGCTTTCTTT.

The gene calls are TRBV20-1 and TRBJ2-1; D is undetermined. In germline, CDR1 is DFQATT, CDR2 SNEGSKA (reference sequence). CDR3 length: 11 amino acids. V lost 5 bases, J lost 5 bases, and 7 bases lay in between. CDR3 amino acids: CSAGSNNEQFF. CDR3 in DNA: TGCAGTGCTGGTAGCAACAATGAGCAGTTCTTC.

This clone was counted between two and nine times. The chain recombines TRBV7-9 with TRBJ1-1, with D possibly being TRBD1 (5 bases). Between the trimmed V and J ends, which lost 0 bases and 2 bases, there was a span of 10 bases. Germline-derived CDR1 and CDR2 are SEHNR and FQNEAQ (reference sequence). The CDR3 totals 15 residues. DNA for the CDR3: TGTGCCAGCAGCTTAGCGGCGGGGGATAACACTGAAGCTTTCTTT. Translating it yields CASSLAAGDNTEAFF.

This chain links TRBV6-5 with TRBJ1-3; D remains unclear. Trimming removed 0 bases at V and 1 base at J, with 7 bases between. This CDR3 is 15 amino acids long. Germline lookup yields CDR1 MNHEY and CDR2 SVGAGI. The CDR3 is CASSYSTGSGNTIYF. In DNA, the CDR3 is TGTGCCAGCAGTTACTCGACGGGGTCTGGAAACACCATATATTTT.

V gene TRBV18 combines with J gene TRBJ1-1; TRBD1 is a possible D gene (6 bases). The germline V gene has CDR1 KGHSH and CDR2 LQKENI. This CDR3 comprises 14 residues. Trimming cost V 1 base and J 10 bases, with 16 bases left between them. In DNA form, the CDR3 reads TGTGCCAGCTCACCACAGGGGCAGGGGAAGGGAGCTTTCTTT. Amino acid sequence: CASSPQGQGKGAFF.

The chain uses TRBV13 and TRBJ2-4; 7 bases are shared with TRBD2. With V trimmed by 5 bases and J by 1 base, 11 bases remained unmatched. The CDR3 is made up of 17 amino acids. Germline assignment: CDR1 PRHDT and CDR2 FYEKMQ (reference sequence). The CDR3 sequence is CASSSPGRERAKNIQYF. The CDR3 DNA is TGTGCCAGCAGCAGTCCGGGGCGGGAGAGGGCCAAAAACATTCAGTACTTC.

DNA for the CDR3: TGTGCCAGCAGCCAAGATTGGAGAGGGAAGTCTGGAAACACCATATATTTT. Encoded protein: CASSQDWRGKSGNTIYF. V gene TRBV4-2 combines with J gene TRBJ1-3; the D is unclear. Deletions cut 0 bases from V and 1 base from J, with 13 bases between. CDR1 and CDR2 (germline): LGHNA, YNFKEQ. CDR3 size: 17 residues.

The chain couples TRBV28 to TRBJ1-2; 11 nucleotides align to TRBD1. The germline CDR1 and CDR2 sequences are MDHEN and SYDVKM. The ends lost 5 bases at V and 5 bases at J; junction bases unmatched: 19. This CDR3 is 19 amino acids long. CDR3 sequence: CASSTFFGQGALLGYGYTF. Written as DNA, the CDR3 is TGTGCCAGCAGTACCTTCTTTGGACAGGGGGCTCTTCTAGGGTATGGCTACACCTTC.

This rearrangement joins TRBV11-2 to TRBJ1-1, with D possibly TRBD1 on 5 matching bases. Germline V gene data show CDR1 as SGHAT and CDR2 as FQNNGV. This CDR3 has 10 residues. With 10 bases removed from V and 11 bases from J, the gap between germline ends came to 14 bases. The CDR3: CATRDHRAFF. DNA of the CDR3: TGTGCCACGCGGGACCACAGGGCTTTCTTT.

The chain recombines TRBV9 with TRBJ2-3; 10 bases are a match to TRBD2. The CDR3 covers 14 residues. The V gene end was trimmed by 2 bases and the J gene end by 5 bases; junction bases not matched to a gene: 2. Germline V gene data show CDR1 as SGDLS and CDR2 as YYNGEE. CDR3 in amino acids: CASSVLAGEDTQYF. CDR3 nucleotides: TGTGCCAGCAGCGTCCTAGCGGGAGAAGATACGCAGTATTTT.

This chain joins TRBV6-5 and TRBJ1-3; possible D gene TRBD1, 5 bases. Germline V lookup: CDR1 MNHEY, CDR2 SVGAGI. CDR3 length: 14 amino acids. V was trimmed by 7 bases and J by 0 bases, leaving 10 bases between them. CDR3 DNA sequence: TGTGCCAGCATAGGGACCTCCTCTGGAAACACCATATATTTT. It encodes CASIGTSSGNTIYF.

DNA of the CDR3: TGTGCCAGTAGTACTAATGGGAAGGCTGAAGCTTTCTTT. Encoded protein: CASSTNGKAEAFF. V is TRBV19 and J is TRBJ1-1; no clear D gene. V was clipped by 4 bases and J by 6 bases, with 12 bases between them. This CDR3 contains 13 residues. Germline CDR1 and CDR2: LNHDA and SQIVND (reference sequence).

V and J are TRBV19 and TRBJ1-3; the D gene is possibly TRBD1 (5 bases). Germline CDR1 is LNHDA and CDR2 is SQIVND (reference sequence). With 10 bases removed from V and 3 bases from J, the gap between germline ends came to 16 bases. The CDR3 consists of 14 residues. The CDR3 nucleotides read TGTGCCACCGGTCGGGCGGGACTTGGAAACACCATATATTTT. Its protein product is CATGRAGLGNTIYF.

CDR3 residues: CASSFRRLAETYEQYF. CDR3 DNA sequence: TGTGCCAGCAGTTTTAGGAGACTAGCGGAGACGTACGAGCAGTACTTC. The chain uses TRBV28 and TRBJ2-7; 9 bases match TRBD2. Germline loops: CDR1 MDHEN, CDR2 SYDVKM. The J segment lost 4 bases and the V segment lost 3 bases, leaving 10 bases of the junction unmatched. The CDR3 covers 16 residues. The full variable domain, with the rest looked up from reference TRBV28 and TRBJ2-7, is DVKVTQSSRYLVKRTGEKVFLECVQDMDHENMFWYRQDPGLGLRLIYFSYDVKMKEKGDIPEGYSVSREKKERFSLILESASTNQTSMYLCASSFRRLAETYEQYFGPGTRLTVT.

The genes are TRBV12-3 or TRBV12-4 and TRBJ2-2; D gene unclear. The CDR3 has 13 residues. The V end was cut by 6 bases, the J end by 3 bases, with 8 bases between. As DNA, the CDR3 is TGTGCCAGCAGCCTGACATACACCGGGGAGCTGTTTTTT. This encodes CASSLTYTGELFF.

This clone has a handful of counts. This rearrangement joins TRBV2 to TRBJ2-2; perhaps D is TRBD1 or TRBD2 (5 bases each). The CDR3 contains 14 residues. The germline CDR1 and CDR2 sequences are SNHLY and FYNNEI. Trimming stripped 7 bases from V and 7 bases from J, with 16 bases between. CDR3 amino acids: CASKSRGTDGELFF. The CDR3 coding sequence is TGTGCCAGCAAGTCCCGAGGGACCGACGGGGAGCTGTTTTTT.